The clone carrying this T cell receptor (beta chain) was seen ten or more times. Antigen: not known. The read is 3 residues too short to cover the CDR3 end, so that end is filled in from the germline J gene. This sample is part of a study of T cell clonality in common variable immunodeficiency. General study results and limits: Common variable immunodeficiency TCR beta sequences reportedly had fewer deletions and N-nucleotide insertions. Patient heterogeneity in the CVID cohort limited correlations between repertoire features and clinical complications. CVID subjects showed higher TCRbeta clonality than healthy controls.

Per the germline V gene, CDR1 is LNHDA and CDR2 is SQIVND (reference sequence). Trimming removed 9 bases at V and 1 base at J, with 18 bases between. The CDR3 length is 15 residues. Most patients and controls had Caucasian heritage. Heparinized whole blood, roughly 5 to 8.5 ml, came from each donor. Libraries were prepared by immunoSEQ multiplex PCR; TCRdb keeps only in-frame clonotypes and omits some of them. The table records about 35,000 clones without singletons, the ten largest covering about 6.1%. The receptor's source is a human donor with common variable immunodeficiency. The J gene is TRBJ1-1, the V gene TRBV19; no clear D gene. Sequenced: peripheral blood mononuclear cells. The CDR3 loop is CASRHSLRQNTEAFF. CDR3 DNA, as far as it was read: TGTGCCAGCAGGCACTCCCTTCGACAGAACACTGAA.